This T cell receptor beta chain comes out of a study of blood T cell repertoires in COVID-19. Study at large: Sample material is recorded as cDNA or gDNA derived from T cells, B-cell-depleted T cells, or PBMCs.

Sequencing was performed with immunoSEQ multiplex PCR; in TCRdb, only in-frame clones are kept and a portion is missing. The sample yields roughly 230,000 clones, 80% to 85% seen once. This clone was counted only a few times. The identical CDR3 is also encoded by other nucleotide sequences in the sample. Trimming removed 0 bases from V and 3 bases from J; junction bases left unmatched: 1. This CDR3 has 16 residues. Germline loops: CDR1 SGDLS, CDR2 YYNGEE. The receptor was derived from a man over 45 who had recovered from COVID-19. Material for sequencing was PBMCs or T cells enriched from blood (not recorded which). The gene calls are TRBV9 and TRBJ2-2; 11 bases align to TRBD2. For the CDR3, the DNA is TGTGCCAGCAGCGTAGGGACTAGCGGGTACACCGGGGAGCTGTTTTTT. Its protein product is CASSVGTSGYTGELFF.